Listed below are T cell receptor beta chains from one sample, sequenced in a study of spatial heterogeneity in lung cancer. MiXCR, applied by TCRdb to the 5' RACE reads, yields one record per CDR3 protein. The sample contains some 96,000 distinct CDR3 sequences, 3.5% to 5% of which appear only once. Sequenced here: lung tumor tissue, sampled at surgery. Every receptor here comes from a male donor with early-stage non-small cell lung cancer. Both conserved end residues are part of each CDR3. D genes are given only for firm matches. For some rows the clone size is stated as once, few or many, or as a class when expanded; others skip it.

d_call: TRBD2
v_call: TRBV10-3
j_call: TRBJ2-1
clone_size: many
cdr3_aa: CAISVTSGRDNEQFF
cdr3_nt: TGTGCCATCAGTGTGACTAGCGGGCGCGACAATGAGCAGTTCTTC

d_call: -
v_call: TRBV2
j_call: TRBJ1-4
clone_size: many
cdr3_aa: CASRRDRATNEKLFF
cdr3_nt: TGTGCCAGCAGGAGAGACAGAGCTACTAATGAAAAACTGTTTTTT

d_call: -
v_call: TRBV7-9
j_call: TRBJ2-3
clone_size: many
cdr3_aa: CASSLSSDKADTQYF
cdr3_nt: TGTGCCAGCAGCTTAAGCTCGGATAAGGCAGATACGCAGTATTTT

d_call: -
v_call: TRBV20-1
j_call: TRBJ2-2
clone_size: -
cdr3_aa: CSAARADTGELFF
cdr3_nt: TGCAGTGCCGCCCGGGCAGATACCGGGGAGCTGTTTTTT

d_call: TRBD1
v_call: TRBV7-9
j_call: TRBJ2-1
clone_size: many
cdr3_aa: CASSSVQGASYNEQFF
cdr3_nt: TGTGCCAGCAGCTCCGTGCAGGGGGCTTCCTACAATGAGCAGTTCTTC

d_call: -
v_call: TRBV5-1
j_call: TRBJ2-2
clone_size: few
cdr3_aa: CASSLEPQRGELFF
cdr3_nt: TGCGCCAGCAGCTTGGAGCCCCAAAGGGGGGAGCTGTTTTTT

d_call: -
v_call: TRBV14
j_call: TRBJ2-6
clone_size: few
cdr3_aa: CASSQGWRSGANVLTF
cdr3_nt: TGTGCCAGCAGCCAAGGTTGGAGGTCTGGGGCCAACGTCCTGACTTTC

d_call: TRBD1
v_call: TRBV13
j_call: TRBJ1-3
clone_size: -
cdr3_aa: CASSTSQGAGGTTIYF
cdr3_nt: TGTGCCAGCAGCACTTCCCAGGGGGCCGGGGGGACCACCATATATTTT

d_call: -
v_call: TRBV28
j_call: TRBJ1-2
clone_size: many
cdr3_aa: CASSLNGRKNKGYTF
cdr3_nt: TGTGCCAGCAGTTTAAACGGCCGTAAGAATAAAGGCTACACCTTC

d_call: -
v_call: TRBV7-2
j_call: TRBJ2-1
clone_size: many
cdr3_aa: CASSQAGPYNEQFF
cdr3_nt: TGTGCCAGCAGCCAAGCGGGTCCCTACAATGAGCAGTTCTTC

d_call: -
v_call: TRBV3-1
j_call: TRBJ2-1
clone_size: few
cdr3_aa: CASSPSRSGEQFF
cdr3_nt: TGTGCCAGCAGCCCTTCGCGGAGTGGGGAGCAGTTCTTC

d_call: TRBD2
v_call: TRBV4-1
j_call: TRBJ2-5
clone_size: many
cdr3_aa: CASSHDSGTETQYF
cdr3_nt: TGCGCCAGCAGTCACGACAGCGGGACGGAGACCCAGTACTTC

d_call: TRBD1
v_call: TRBV7-8
j_call: TRBJ2-5
clone_size: few
cdr3_aa: CASSRDRGWAETQYF
cdr3_nt: TGTGCCAGCAGCCGGGACAGGGGATGGGCAGAGACCCAGTACTTC

d_call: -
v_call: TRBV10-1
j_call: TRBJ1-1
clone_size: many
cdr3_aa: CASSESGREAFF
cdr3_nt: TGCGCCAGCAGTGAGTCGGGTAGGGAAGCTTTCTTT

d_call: -
v_call: TRBV7-6
j_call: TRBJ2-7
clone_size: many
cdr3_aa: CASSLGSDEQYF
cdr3_nt: TGTGCCAGCAGCTTAGGGTCCGACGAGCAGTACTTC

d_call: TRBD2
v_call: TRBV28
j_call: TRBJ2-1
clone_size: many
cdr3_aa: CASSLLNSGGDNEQFF
cdr3_nt: TGTGCCAGCAGTTTGTTAAATAGCGGGGGAGACAATGAGCAGTTCTTC

d_call: TRBD1
v_call: TRBV6-5
j_call: TRBJ2-2
clone_size: many
cdr3_aa: CASRSPGQDPFANTGELFF
cdr3_nt: TGTGCCAGCAGGTCTCCGGGACAGGATCCTTTCGCGAACACCGGGGAGCTGTTTTTT

d_call: -
v_call: TRBV20-1
j_call: TRBJ2-7
clone_size: few
cdr3_aa: CSARDMIGSTLGEQYF
cdr3_nt: TGCAGTGCTAGAGATATGATTGGGTCCACGTTGGGCGAGCAGTACTTC

d_call: -
v_call: TRBV29-1
j_call: TRBJ1-5
clone_size: many
cdr3_aa: CSVEDGNGEHF
cdr3_nt: TGCAGCGTTGAAGACGGGAATGGGGAGCATTTT

d_call: -
v_call: TRBV27
j_call: TRBJ2-3
clone_size: many
cdr3_aa: CASSFSTDTQYF
cdr3_nt: TGTGCCAGCAGTTTCAGCACAGATACGCAGTATTTT

d_call: -
v_call: TRBV7-9
j_call: TRBJ1-1
clone_size: many
cdr3_aa: CASSPGRFIGEAFF
cdr3_nt: TGTGCCAGCAGCCCAGGGAGGTTCATCGGTGAAGCTTTCTTT

d_call: -
v_call: TRBV3-1
j_call: TRBJ2-7
clone_size: many
cdr3_aa: CASSHWMGGQAYEQYF
cdr3_nt: TGTGCCAGCAGCCACTGGATGGGCGGCCAAGCCTACGAGCAGTACTTC

d_call: -
v_call: TRBV29-1
j_call: TRBJ2-2
clone_size: few
cdr3_aa: CSGGSKTGELFF
cdr3_nt: TGCAGCGGGGGGTCGAAAACCGGGGAGCTGTTTTTT

d_call: TRBD2
v_call: TRBV4-1
j_call: TRBJ2-7
clone_size: many
cdr3_aa: CASSHLAGVHEQYF
cdr3_nt: TGCGCCAGCAGCCATCTAGCGGGAGTCCACGAGCAGTACTTC

d_call: -
v_call: TRBV28
j_call: TRBJ1-2
clone_size: many
cdr3_aa: CASRAGPNYGYTF
cdr3_nt: TGTGCCAGCCGGGCGGGGCCTAACTATGGCTACACCTTC

d_call: TRBD1
v_call: TRBV20-1
j_call: TRBJ2-7
clone_size: many
cdr3_aa: CSARTYGTGSEQYF
cdr3_nt: TGCAGTGCTAGGACATACGGGACAGGGAGCGAGCAGTACTTC

d_call: TRBD2
v_call: TRBV29-1
j_call: TRBJ2-1
clone_size: many
cdr3_aa: CSVEDLELAGGWEQFF
cdr3_nt: TGCAGCGTTGAAGATCTGGAGCTAGCGGGAGGCTGGGAGCAGTTCTTC

d_call: -
v_call: TRBV6-5
j_call: TRBJ2-1
clone_size: many
cdr3_aa: CASSRKTRGNEQFF
cdr3_nt: TGTGCCAGCAGCAGGAAAACCCGGGGCAATGAGCAGTTCTTC

d_call: -
v_call: TRBV28
j_call: TRBJ2-3
clone_size: many
cdr3_aa: CASIPRRGRTDTQYF
cdr3_nt: TGTGCCAGCATTCCGAGACGGGGACGCACAGATACGCAGTATTTT

d_call: TRBD1
v_call: TRBV20-1
j_call: TRBJ2-5
clone_size: few
cdr3_aa: CSARPGQGVKTQYF
cdr3_nt: TGCAGTGCCCGTCCGGGACAGGGCGTGAAGACCCAGTACTTC

d_call: TRBD2
v_call: TRBV20-1
j_call: TRBJ2-3
clone_size: many
cdr3_aa: CSASPRTSGGRDTQYF
cdr3_nt: TGCAGTGCTAGTCCTAGGACTAGCGGAGGCCGGGATACGCAGTATTTT

d_call: TRBD1
v_call: TRBV27
j_call: TRBJ2-7
clone_size: -
cdr3_aa: CASRPGQGLFEQYF
cdr3_nt: TGTGCCAGCAGACCGGGACAGGGGCTGTTTGAGCAGTACTTC

d_call: TRBD1
v_call: TRBV20-1
j_call: TRBJ1-3
clone_size: -
cdr3_aa: CSARALGVDRGRNTIYF
cdr3_nt: TGCAGTGCTAGAGCCCTAGGGGTCGACAGGGGAAGAAACACCATATATTTT

d_call: TRBD2
v_call: TRBV30
j_call: TRBJ2-1
clone_size: -
cdr3_aa: CAWRALGEGYNEQFF
cdr3_nt: TGTGCCTGGAGAGCATTGGGGGAGGGCTACAATGAGCAGTTCTTC

d_call: TRBD2
v_call: TRBV29-1
j_call: TRBJ2-3
clone_size: -
cdr3_aa: CSVEGSGMTDTQYF
cdr3_nt: TGCAGCGTTGAGGGTAGCGGGATGACAGATACGCAGTATTTT

d_call: TRBD1
v_call: TRBV5-1
j_call: TRBJ2-5
clone_size: -
cdr3_aa: CASSLETGTEETQYF
cdr3_nt: TGCGCCAGCAGCTTGGAGACCGGGACAGAAGAGACCCAGTACTTC

d_call: -
v_call: TRBV13
j_call: TRBJ2-7
clone_size: many
cdr3_aa: CASSLSQGIAEQYF
cdr3_nt: TGTGCCAGCAGCTTAAGCCAGGGGATTGCCGAGCAGTACTTC

d_call: -
v_call: TRBV5-1
j_call: TRBJ2-7
clone_size: many
cdr3_aa: CASSFDADSYEQYF
cdr3_nt: TGCGCCAGCAGCTTTGACGCCGACTCCTACGAGCAGTACTTC

d_call: TRBD1
v_call: TRBV28
j_call: TRBJ2-7
clone_size: many
cdr3_aa: CASSSLGTGSPKSSYEQYF
cdr3_nt: TGTGCCAGCAGCTCCCTTGGGACAGGGTCGCCGAAATCGTCCTACGAGCAGTACTTC

d_call: -
v_call: TRBV6-6
j_call: TRBJ1-3
clone_size: many
cdr3_aa: CASSPNRRGLDGNTIYF
cdr3_nt: TGTGCCAGCAGCCCTAACCGGAGGGGGTTGGATGGAAACACCATATATTTT

d_call: -
v_call: TRBV28
j_call: TRBJ2-1
clone_size: many
cdr3_aa: CASSLGGAGENYEQFF
cdr3_nt: TGTGCCAGCAGTTTAGGTGGGGCAGGGGAGAACTATGAGCAGTTCTTC

d_call: -
v_call: TRBV6-2/TRBV6-3
j_call: TRBJ2-1
clone_size: many
cdr3_aa: CASSYVGETFF
cdr3_nt: TGTGCCAGCAGTTACGTGGGAGAGACTTTCTTC

d_call: TRBD2
v_call: TRBV3-1
j_call: TRBJ2-2
clone_size: -
cdr3_aa: CATRELAQAGELFF
cdr3_nt: TGTGCCACCCGGGAACTAGCGCAGGCCGGGGAGCTGTTTTTT

d_call: -
v_call: TRBV28
j_call: TRBJ2-2
clone_size: many
cdr3_aa: CASSLSGWASFTGELFF
cdr3_nt: TGTGCCAGCAGTTTATCTGGTTGGGCTAGCTTCACCGGGGAGCTGTTTTTT

d_call: -
v_call: TRBV15
j_call: TRBJ2-7
clone_size: -
cdr3_aa: CATSGRPHYEQYF
cdr3_nt: TGTGCCACCAGCGGGAGGCCCCACTACGAGCAGTACTTC

d_call: -
v_call: TRBV20-1
j_call: TRBJ1-6
clone_size: many
cdr3_aa: CSALRGSGSYNSPLHF
cdr3_nt: TGCAGTGCACTTCGGGGTTCGGGATCCTATAATTCACCCCTCCACTTT

d_call: TRBD1
v_call: TRBV12-3/TRBV12-4
j_call: TRBJ2-7
clone_size: many
cdr3_aa: CASSEGQGDYEQYF
cdr3_nt: TGTGCCAGCAGCGAGGGACAGGGGGACTACGAGCAGTACTTC

d_call: -
v_call: TRBV28
j_call: TRBJ1-4
clone_size: -
cdr3_aa: CASSLGPGLEKLFF
cdr3_nt: TGTGCCAGCAGTTTAGGCCCCGGACTTGAAAAACTGTTTTTT

d_call: -
v_call: TRBV28
j_call: TRBJ1-6
clone_size: many
cdr3_aa: CASSLGQRGSPLHF
cdr3_nt: TGTGCCAGCAGTTTAGGGCAGAGGGGTTCACCCCTCCACTTT

d_call: TRBD1
v_call: TRBV20-1
j_call: TRBJ1-6
clone_size: -
cdr3_aa: CSATGTVNSPLHF
cdr3_nt: TGCAGTGCTACCGGGACAGTTAATTCACCCCTCCACTTT

d_call: -
v_call: TRBV6-1
j_call: TRBJ1-5
clone_size: many
cdr3_aa: CASSGEGNQPQHF
cdr3_nt: TGTGCCAGCAGCGGGGAGGGAAATCAGCCCCAGCATTTT

d_call: -
v_call: TRBV27
j_call: TRBJ2-2
clone_size: -
cdr3_aa: CASSGQGRGELFF
cdr3_nt: TGTGCCAGCAGTGGGCAGGGAAGGGGGGAGCTGTTTTTT